This TCR beta chain was observed in a study of blood T cells in healthy people across ages. General observations from the study: Because donor CMV status was unknown, expanded clonotype changes were possibly confounded.

Using a J-beta primer mix together with a sample-barcoded 5' primer, a second PCR was run for roughly 6 to 12 cycles. All samples gave at least 2.5 million CDR3-containing paired-end reads. Each CDR3 protein gets one entry after TCRdb re-called the 5' RACE reads with MiXCR. The sample shows approximately 900,000 distinct CDR3 sequences, roughly 29% of them seen only once. The CDR3 runs to 15 residues. V gave up 8 bases and J gave up 2 bases; unmatched junction bases: 11. CDR1 is MNHNY and CDR2 is SVGAGI in the germline V gene (reference sequence). Note on this clonotype: Its antigen remains unknown.

A further study also used this sample, focusing on T cells of mothers and their children. That publication notes: Second-PCR primer M1S introduced sample barcodes and 2-4 random nucleotides. For unrelated pairs as for related ones, thymic selection shapes TCR recombination output similarly.

The receptor's source is a woman in her thirties or forties in good health. Sequencing was done on a sample of blood. The chain uses TRBV6-6 and TRBJ2-7, with 8 bases identical to TRBD1. The DNA of the CDR3 is TGTGCCAGCGGGGGCCGGGACAGGCTAACCTACGAGCAGTACTTC. Translated, it gives CASGGRDRLTYEQYF.